This T cell receptor beta chain was sequenced in a study of blood T cell repertoires in COVID-19. Study as a whole: Sites across the United States, Italy and Spain contributed samples from acute and convalescent COVID-19.

In the original processing: Reference gene primer amplification in the assay estimated nucleated cell counts. TCRdb's copy holds only in-frame clones and misses some; the assay was immunoSEQ multiplex PCR. V and J calls plus clone size are reproduced from that table; the DNA served to infer D and trimming. The data contain 150,000 to 200,000 clones, just under 90% of them seen just once; the ten biggest clones take up over 9%. Patients in Seattle were enrolled during active infection, then followed longitudinally. With V trimmed by 1 base and J by 1 base, 4 bases remained unmatched. CDR1 is SGHRS, CDR2 YFSETQ, per germline. The CDR3 totals 17 residues.

The chain has TRBV5-1 and TRBJ2-2, with 10 bases matching TRBD2. Sample: peripheral blood. This receptor was obtained from a woman in her 70s with COVID-19, enrolled during active disease. The CDR3 sequence: CASSLTSGTVNTGELFF. DNA for the CDR3: TGCGCCAGCAGCTTGACTAGCGGGACAGTGAACACCGGGGAGCTGTTTTTT.